This T cell receptor (beta chain) is drawn from a study of Ad26.COV2.S vaccination and SARS-CoV-2 variants. V lost 7 bases and J lost 2; bases outside the gene matches: 5. The CDR3 is 13 residues long. Germline assignment: CDR1 MNHEY and CDR2 SVGAGI. The treatment denotes: roughly 20 received Ad26.COV2.S at low or high dose, single or two shots; about 5 received placebo; per-sample allocation not given. After the first vaccine or placebo injection, samples were drawn on day 63. The method was immunoSEQ multiplex PCR; TCRdb's version includes in-frame clones alone and lacks a portion of them. The sample lists 350,000 to 450,000 clones, around 92% occurring once. This clone appeared a few times.

V is TRBV6-5 and J is TRBJ2-7; 7 bases match TRBD2. Sequenced here: peripheral blood, sampled in a trial of Ad26.COV2.S vaccine versus placebo. The TCR comes from a person aged 18-60 years who received the Ad26.COV2.S COVID-19 vaccine or a placebo. This chain's CDR3 is CASNRGGAYEQYF. DNA of the CDR3: TGTGCCAGCAATCGTGGGGGGGCCTACGAGCAGTACTTC.